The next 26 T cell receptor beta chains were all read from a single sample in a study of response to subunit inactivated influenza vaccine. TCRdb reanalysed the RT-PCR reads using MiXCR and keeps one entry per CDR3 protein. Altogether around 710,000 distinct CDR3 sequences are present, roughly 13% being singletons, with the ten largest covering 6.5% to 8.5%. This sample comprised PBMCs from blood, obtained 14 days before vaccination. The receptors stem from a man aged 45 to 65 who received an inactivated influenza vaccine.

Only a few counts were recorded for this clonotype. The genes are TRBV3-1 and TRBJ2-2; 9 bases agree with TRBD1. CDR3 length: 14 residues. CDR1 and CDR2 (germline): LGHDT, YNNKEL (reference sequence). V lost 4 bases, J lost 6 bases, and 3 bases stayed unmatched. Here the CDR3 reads CASSPGQGSGELFF. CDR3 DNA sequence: TGTGCCAGCAGCCCGGGACAGGGCTCCGGGGAGCTGTTTTTT.

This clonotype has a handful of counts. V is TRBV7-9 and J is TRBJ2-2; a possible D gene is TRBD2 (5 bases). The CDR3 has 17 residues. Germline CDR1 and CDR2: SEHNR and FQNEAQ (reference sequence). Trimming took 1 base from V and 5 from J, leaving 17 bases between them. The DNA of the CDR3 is TGTGCCAGCAGCTTAGGTCTTCAACTAGTTCAGACCGGGGAGCTGTTTTTT. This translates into CASSLGLQLVQTGELFF.

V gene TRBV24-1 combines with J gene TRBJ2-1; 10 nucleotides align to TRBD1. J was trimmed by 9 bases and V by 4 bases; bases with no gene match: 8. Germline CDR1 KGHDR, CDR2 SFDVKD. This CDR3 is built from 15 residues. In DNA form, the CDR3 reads TGTGCCACCAGTGACTCCGGGACAGGGGTCGGTGAGCAGTTCTTC. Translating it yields CATSDSGTGVGEQFF.

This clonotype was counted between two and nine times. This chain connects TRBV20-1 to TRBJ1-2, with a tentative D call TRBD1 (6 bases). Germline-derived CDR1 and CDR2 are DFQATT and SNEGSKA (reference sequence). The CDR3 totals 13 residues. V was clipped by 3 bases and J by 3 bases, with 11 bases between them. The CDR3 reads CSASLGHDYGYTF. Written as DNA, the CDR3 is TGCAGTGCTAGTTTGGGACATGACTATGGCTACACCTTC.

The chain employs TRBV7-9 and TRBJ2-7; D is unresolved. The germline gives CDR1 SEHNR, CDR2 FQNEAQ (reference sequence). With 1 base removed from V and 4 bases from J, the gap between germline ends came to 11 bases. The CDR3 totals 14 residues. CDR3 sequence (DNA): TGTGCCAGCAGCTTAGTCCCCACCGTTTACGAGCAGTACTTC. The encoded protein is CASSLVPTVYEQYF.

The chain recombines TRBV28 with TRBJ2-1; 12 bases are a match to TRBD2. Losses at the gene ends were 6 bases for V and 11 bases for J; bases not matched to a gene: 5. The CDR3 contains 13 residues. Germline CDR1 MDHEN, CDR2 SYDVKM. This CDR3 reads CASRLAGGGKQFF. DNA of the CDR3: TGTGCCAGCAGACTAGCGGGGGGAGGGAAGCAGTTCTTC. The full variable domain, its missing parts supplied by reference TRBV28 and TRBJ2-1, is DVKVTQSSRYLVKRTGEKVFLECVQDMDHENMFWYRQDPGLGLRLIYFSYDVKMKEKGDIPEGYSVSREKKERFSLILESASTNQTSMYLCASRLAGGGKQFFGPGTRLTVL.

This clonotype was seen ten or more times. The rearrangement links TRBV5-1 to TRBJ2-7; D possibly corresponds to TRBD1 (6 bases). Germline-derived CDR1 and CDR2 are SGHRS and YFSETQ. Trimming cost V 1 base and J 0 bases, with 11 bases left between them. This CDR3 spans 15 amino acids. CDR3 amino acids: CASSLQGSPSYEQYF. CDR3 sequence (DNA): TGCGCCAGCAGCTTGCAGGGGTCCCCCTCCTACGAGCAGTACTTC. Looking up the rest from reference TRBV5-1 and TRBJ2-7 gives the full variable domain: KAGVTQTPRYLIKTRGQQVTLSCSPISGHRSVSWYQQTPGQGLQFLFEYFSETQRNKGNFPGRFSGRQFSNSRSEMNVSTLELGDSALYLCASSLQGSPSYEQYFGPGTRLTVT.

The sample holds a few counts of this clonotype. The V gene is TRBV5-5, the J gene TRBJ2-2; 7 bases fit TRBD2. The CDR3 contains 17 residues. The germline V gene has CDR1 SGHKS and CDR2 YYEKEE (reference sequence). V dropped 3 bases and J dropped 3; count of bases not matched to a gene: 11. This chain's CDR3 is CASSSSGGKGYTGELFF. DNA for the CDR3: TGTGCCAGCAGCTCCTCCGGGGGGAAAGGTTACACCGGGGAGCTGTTTTTT. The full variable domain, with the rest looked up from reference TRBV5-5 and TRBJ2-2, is DAGVTQSPTHLIKTRGQQVTLRCSPISGHKSVSWYQQVLGQGPQFIFQYYEKEERGRGNFPDRFSARQFPNYSSELNVNALLLGDSALYLCASSSSGGKGYTGELFFGEGSRLTVL.

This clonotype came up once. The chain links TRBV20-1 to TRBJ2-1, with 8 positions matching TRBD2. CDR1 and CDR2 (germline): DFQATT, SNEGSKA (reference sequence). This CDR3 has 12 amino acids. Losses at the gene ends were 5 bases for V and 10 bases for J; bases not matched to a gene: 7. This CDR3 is CSAENGREEQFF. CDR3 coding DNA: TGCAGTGCTGAAAACGGGAGGGAAGAGCAGTTCTTC.

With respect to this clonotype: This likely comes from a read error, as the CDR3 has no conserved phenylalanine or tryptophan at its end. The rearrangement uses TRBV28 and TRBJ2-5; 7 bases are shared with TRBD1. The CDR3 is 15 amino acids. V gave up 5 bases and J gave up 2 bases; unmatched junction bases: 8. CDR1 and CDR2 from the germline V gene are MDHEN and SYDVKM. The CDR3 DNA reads TGTGCCAGCAGTCTTGTGGGGACAGAACAAGAGACCCAGTACCTC. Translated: CASSLVGTEQETQYL.

CDR3 in amino acids: CASSLGSGGAEAQYF. The CDR3 region has the DNA TGTGCCAGCAGTTTGGGTAGCGGGGGCGCCGAGGCGCAGTATTTT. The chain is built from TRBV27 and TRBJ2-3, with TRBD2 matching over 9 bases. This CDR3 is built from 15 residues. Germline CDR1 MNHEY, CDR2 SMNVEV (reference sequence). Trimming at V came to 3 bases and at J to 10 bases, leaving 11 bases not matched to a gene.

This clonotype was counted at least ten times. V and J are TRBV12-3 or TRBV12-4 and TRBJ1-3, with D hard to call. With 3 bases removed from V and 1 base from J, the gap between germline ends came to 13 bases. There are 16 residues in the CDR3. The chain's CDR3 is CASSLGGPYSGNTIYF. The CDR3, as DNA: TGTGCCAGCAGTTTGGGCGGCCCGTATTCTGGAAACACCATATATTTT.

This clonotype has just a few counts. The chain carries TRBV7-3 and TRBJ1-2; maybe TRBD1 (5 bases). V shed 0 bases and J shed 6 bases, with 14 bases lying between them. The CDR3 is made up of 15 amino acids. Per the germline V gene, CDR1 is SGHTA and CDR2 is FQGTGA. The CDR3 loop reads CASSLTAGGADGYTF. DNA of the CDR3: TGTGCCAGCAGCTTAACTGCGGGAGGGGCGGATGGCTACACCTTC. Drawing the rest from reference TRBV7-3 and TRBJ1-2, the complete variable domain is GAGVSQTPSNKVTEKGKYVELRCDPISGHTALYWYRQSLGQGPEFLIYFQGTGAADDSGLPNDRFFAVRPEGSVSTLKIQRTERGDSAVYLCASSLTAGGADGYTFGSGTRLTVV.

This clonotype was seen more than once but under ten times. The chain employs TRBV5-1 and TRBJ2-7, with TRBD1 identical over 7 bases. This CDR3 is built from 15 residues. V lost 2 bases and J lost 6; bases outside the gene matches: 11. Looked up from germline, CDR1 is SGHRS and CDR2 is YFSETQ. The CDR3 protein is CASSLEIRQGSEQYF. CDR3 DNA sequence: TGCGCCAGCAGCTTAGAAATCAGACAGGGTTCCGAGCAGTACTTC. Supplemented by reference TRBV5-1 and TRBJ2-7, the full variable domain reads KAGVTQTPRYLIKTRGQQVTLSCSPISGHRSVSWYQQTPGQGLQFLFEYFSETQRNKGNFPGRFSGRQFSNSRSEMNVSTLELGDSALYLCASSLEIRQGSEQYFGPGTRLTVT.

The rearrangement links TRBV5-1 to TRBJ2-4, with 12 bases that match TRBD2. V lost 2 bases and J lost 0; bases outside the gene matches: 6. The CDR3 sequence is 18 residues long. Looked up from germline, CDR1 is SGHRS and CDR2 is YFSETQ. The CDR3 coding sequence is TGCGCCAGCAGCTTACCGGGACTAGCGGGTGAAGCCAAAAACATTCAGTACTTC. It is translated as CASSLPGLAGEAKNIQYF.

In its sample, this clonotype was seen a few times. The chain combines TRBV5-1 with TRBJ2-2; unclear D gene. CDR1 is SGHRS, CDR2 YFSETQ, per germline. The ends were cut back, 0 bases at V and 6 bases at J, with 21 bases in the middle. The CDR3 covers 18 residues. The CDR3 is CASSLVGLDSRIAGELFF. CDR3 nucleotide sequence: TGCGCCAGCAGCTTGGTAGGGTTAGACTCACGGATCGCCGGGGAGCTGTTTTTT.

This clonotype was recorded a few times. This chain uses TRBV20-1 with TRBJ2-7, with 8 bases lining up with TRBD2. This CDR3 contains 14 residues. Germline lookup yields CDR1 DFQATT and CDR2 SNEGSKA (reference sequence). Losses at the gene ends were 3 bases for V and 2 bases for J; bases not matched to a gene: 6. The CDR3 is CSASSAGGPYEQYF. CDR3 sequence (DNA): TGCAGTGCTAGCTCCGCGGGGGGCCCCTACGAGCAGTACTTC.

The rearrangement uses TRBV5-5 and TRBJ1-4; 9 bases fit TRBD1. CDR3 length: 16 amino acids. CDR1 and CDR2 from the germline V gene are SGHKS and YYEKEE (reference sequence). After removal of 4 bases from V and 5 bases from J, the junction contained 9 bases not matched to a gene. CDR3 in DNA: TGTGCCAGCAGCACCAGAACGGGACAGGGAAATGAAAAACTGTTTTTT. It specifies CASSTRTGQGNEKLFF.

The CDR3 region is CASQWRGKEKLFF. Written as DNA, the CDR3 is TGTGCCAGCCAATGGCGGGGGAAAGAAAAACTGTTTTTT. The rearrangement joins TRBV30 to TRBJ1-4, with D possibly TRBD1 on 5 matching bases. CDR1 GTSNPN and CDR2 SVGIG come from the germline V gene (reference sequence). The CDR3 totals 13 residues. Trimming shortened V by 8 bases and J by 8 bases, and 18 bases separated the two germline ends.

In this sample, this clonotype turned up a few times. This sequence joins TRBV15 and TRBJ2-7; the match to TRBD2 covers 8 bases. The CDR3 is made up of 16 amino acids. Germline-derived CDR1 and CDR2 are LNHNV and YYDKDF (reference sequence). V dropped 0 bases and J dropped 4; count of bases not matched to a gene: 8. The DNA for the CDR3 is TGTGCCACCAGCAGAGATAAGGCTAGCGGGTGGTACGAGCAGTACTTC. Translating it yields CATSRDKASGWYEQYF.

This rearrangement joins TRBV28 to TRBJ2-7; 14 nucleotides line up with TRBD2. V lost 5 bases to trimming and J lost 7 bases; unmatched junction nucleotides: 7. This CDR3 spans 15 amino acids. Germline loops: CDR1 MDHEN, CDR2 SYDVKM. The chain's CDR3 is CASSGGLAGVEEQYF. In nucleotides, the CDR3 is TGTGCCAGCAGTGGGGGACTAGCGGGAGTAGAGGAGCAGTACTTC.

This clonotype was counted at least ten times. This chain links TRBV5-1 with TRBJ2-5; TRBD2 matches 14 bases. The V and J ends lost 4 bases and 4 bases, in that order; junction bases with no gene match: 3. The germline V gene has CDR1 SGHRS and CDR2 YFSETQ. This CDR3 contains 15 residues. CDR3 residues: CASSGGLAGGETQYF. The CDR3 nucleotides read TGCGCCAGCAGCGGAGGACTAGCGGGAGGAGAGACCCAGTACTTC.

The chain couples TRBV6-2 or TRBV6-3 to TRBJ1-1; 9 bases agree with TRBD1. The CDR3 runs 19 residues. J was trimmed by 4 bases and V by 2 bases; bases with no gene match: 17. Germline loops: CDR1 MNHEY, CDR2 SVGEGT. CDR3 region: CASSYDLDTGGQGSTEAFF. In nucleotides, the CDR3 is TGTGCCAGCAGTTACGATTTGGATACAGGGGGCCAGGGGAGCACTGAAGCTTTCTTT.

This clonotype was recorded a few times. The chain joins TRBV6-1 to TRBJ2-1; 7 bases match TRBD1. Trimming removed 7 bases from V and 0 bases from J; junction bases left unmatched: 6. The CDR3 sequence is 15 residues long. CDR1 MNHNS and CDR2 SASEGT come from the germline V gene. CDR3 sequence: CASTVRGSSYNEQFF. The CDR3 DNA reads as TGTGCCAGCACCGTCAGGGGGAGCTCCTACAATGAGCAGTTCTTC.

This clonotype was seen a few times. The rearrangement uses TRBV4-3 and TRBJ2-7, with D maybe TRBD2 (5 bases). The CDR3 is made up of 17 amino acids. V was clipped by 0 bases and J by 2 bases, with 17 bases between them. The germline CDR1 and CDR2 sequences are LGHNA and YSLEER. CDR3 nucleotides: TGCGCCAGCAGCCAAGAATTCGGTAGAGGGTCCACCTACGAGCAGTACTTC. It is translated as CASSQEFGRGSTYEQYF.

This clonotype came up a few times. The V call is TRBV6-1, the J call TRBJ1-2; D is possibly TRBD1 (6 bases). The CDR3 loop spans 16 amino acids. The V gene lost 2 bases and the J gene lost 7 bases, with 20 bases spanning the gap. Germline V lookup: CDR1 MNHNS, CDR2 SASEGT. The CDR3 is CASSERIGRGGPGYTF. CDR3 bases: TGTGCCAGCAGTGAACGAATCGGCAGGGGCGGGCCTGGCTACACCTTC.